The next 3 T cell receptor beta chains were all read from a single sample in a study of cytomegalovirus exposure and HLA in healthy donors. The study ran its PCR with 60 Vbeta and 13 Jbeta primers. Some clones are missing from TCRdb's copy, which holds only in-frame ones; the method was immunoSEQ multiplex PCR. The sample includes about 130,000 clones, around 78% seen only once; the top ten take 4.8%. What was sequenced was PBMCs. The receptor source for this set is a man between 60 and 70 years old in good health and CMV-seropositive.

The chain recombines TRBV10-2 with TRBJ2-3, with TRBD2 matching over 10 bases. The germline V gene has CDR1 WSHSY and CDR2 SAAADI. The CDR3 sequence is 14 residues long. With V trimmed by 4 bases and J by 4 bases, 2 bases remained unmatched. The CDR3 nucleotides are TGCGCCAGCAGTGTTAGCGGGGGGTCAGATACGCAGTATTTT. This translates into CASSVSGGSDTQYF.

The chain carries TRBV5-5 and TRBJ1-5; 9 bases align to TRBD1. The CDR3 spans 14 residues. Per the germline V gene, CDR1 is SGHKS and CDR2 is YYEKEE (reference sequence). Trimming removed 0 bases from V and 10 bases from J; junction bases left unmatched: 5. The CDR3 DNA follows: TGTGCCAGCAGCTTGGACAGGGGGCAACGCCCCCAGCATTTT. Its protein is CASSLDRGQRPQHF.

The V and J genes are TRBV19 and TRBJ2-5; tentative D call: TRBD1 (6 bases). This CDR3 spans 13 amino acids. CDR1 LNHDA and CDR2 SQIVND come from the germline V gene (reference sequence). V lost 7 bases, J lost 1 base, and 10 bases lay in between. The DNA for the CDR3 is TGTGCCAGTACGACAGGCCCCCAAGAGACCCAGTACTTC. Its translation is CASTTGPQETQYF.